This T cell receptor beta chain was profiled in a study of shared clonotypes between healthy human individuals. Study-wide results and limits: Measured sharing among donors was expected to vary with sequencing depth.

This clone has only a few counts. Its antigen is unidentified. V dropped 5 bases and J dropped 4; count of bases not matched to a gene: 6. The CDR3 covers 14 residues. CDR1 and CDR2 from the germline V gene are LNHDA and SQIVND (reference sequence). Sequencing used immunoSEQ multiplex PCR; TCRdb keeps in-frame clones, though not all of them. This table holds about 960,000 clones, 76% found once. The origin of this receptor is a man aged 18-30 years in good health. Sequencing used memory CD4+ T cells sorted from blood. The subset is: CD45RA-negative fraction. The chain uses TRBV19 and TRBJ1-1, with 8 bases lining up with TRBD1. In DNA, the CDR3 is TGTGCCAGTAGTCCTGGGGACAGGTCCACTGAAGCTTTCTTT. This translates into CASSPGDRSTEAFF.